Shown below are 30 T cell receptor beta chains from a single sample sequenced in a study of identical twins' blood T cells. TCRdb independently ran MiXCR on the 5' RACE reads; one entry per CDR3 protein. The sample consists of roughly 380,000 distinct CDR3 sequences, roughly 30% of them appearing once. Sequenced: PBMCs. The source of these receptors is a woman aged 18-55 years in good health.

This clonotype was counted ten times or more. The chain joins TRBV14 to TRBJ1-5; D is unresolved. CDR3 length: 13 residues. Germline-derived CDR1 and CDR2 are SGHDN and FVKESK. Trimming removed 0 bases at V and 1 base at J, with 1 base between. This CDR3 reads CASSQESNQPQHF. The CDR3 DNA follows: TGTGCCAGCAGCCAAGAAAGCAATCAGCCCCAGCATTTT.

This clonotype was picked up many times. V gene TRBV2 combines with J gene TRBJ1-1; D ambiguous. In germline, CDR1 is SNHLY, CDR2 FYNNEI. There are 15 residues in the CDR3. Trimming took 6 bases from V and 1 from J, leaving 15 bases between them. CDR3 DNA: TGTGCCAGCAGCGATATGGACCCTCCGAACACTGAAGCTTTCTTT. Translation: CASSDMDPPNTEAFF.

V and J are TRBV20-1 and TRBJ1-1, with D unresolved. CDR3 length equals 12 residues. The V end was cut by 1 base, the J end by 10 bases, with 13 bases between. Germline V lookup: CDR1 DFQATT, CDR2 SNEGSKA (reference sequence). DNA of the CDR3: TGCAGTGCTAGAGTCACCGGGAGTGGAGCTTTCTTT. It encodes CSARVTGSGAFF.

This clonotype has just a few counts. The rearrangement joins TRBV19 to TRBJ1-6; D is unresolved. V lost 4 bases to trimming and J lost 10 bases, with 14 bases between them. Germline V CDR1 and CDR2: LNHDA, SQIVND (reference sequence). This CDR3 contains 14 residues. This chain's CDR3 is CASSRGPVGSPLHF. In nucleotides, the CDR3 is TGTGCCAGTAGTAGAGGACCGGTGGGGTCACCCCTCCACTTT.

This clonotype was counted at least ten times. The chain uses TRBV5-1 and TRBJ1-1, with unresolved D. The CDR3 contains 13 residues. Germline V CDR1 and CDR2: SGHRS, YFSETQ. Deletions cut 3 bases from V and 3 bases from J, with 9 bases between. CDR3: CASSSGSDTEAFF. In DNA form, the CDR3 reads TGCGCCAGCAGCTCTGGTTCGGACACTGAAGCTTTCTTT.

This clonotype showed up many times. The chain uses TRBV2 and TRBJ1-2, with TRBD1 matching over 8 bases. V shed 3 bases and J 6 bases; nucleotides not matched to a gene: 3. This CDR3 is built from 13 residues. The V gene's germline CDR1 is SNHLY and CDR2 FYNNEI. The CDR3 DNA is TGTGCCAGCAGTGACAGGGGGCTTGATGGCTACACCTTC. As protein: CASSDRGLDGYTF.

This clonotype was seen at least ten times. The junction and the germline gene differ at one end; a read error may be behind it. The gene calls are TRBV20-1 and TRBJ1-1, with D perhaps matching TRBD1 (5 bases). CDR1 and CDR2 (germline): DFQATT, SNEGSKA (reference sequence). This CDR3 has 13 residues. CDR3 nucleotide sequence: TGCAGTGCTGGAGACAGATACAACACTGAAGCTTTCTTT. Translation: CSAGDRYNTEAFF.

In this sample, this clonotype turned up many times. This chain joins TRBV29-1 and TRBJ1-1; 8 bases are a match to TRBD1. This CDR3 comprises 12 residues. CDR1 SQVTM and CDR2 ANQGSEA come from the germline V gene. Unmatched junction bases numbered 3, after V lost 7 bases and J lost 2 bases. The CDR3 bases are TGCAGCGGAGGACAGGGAAACACTGAAGCTTTCTTT. This codes for CSGGQGNTEAFF.

The gene calls are TRBV11-2 and TRBJ1-1, with a weak D call TRBD1 (6 bases). The CDR3 has 13 amino acids. Germline loops: CDR1 SGHAT, CDR2 FQNNGV. V lost 4 bases and J 7 bases, leaving 13 bases between the germline ends. CDR3 in DNA: TGTGCCAGCAGCTCCCCACAGGGCCGTGAAGCTTTCTTT. This codes for CASSSPQGREAFF.

This clonotype occurred a few times. This chain links TRBV7-8 with TRBJ1-1; possibly TRBD1 for D (5 bases). The V gene's germline CDR1 is SGHVS and CDR2 FQNEAQ. V was trimmed by 5 bases and J by 5 bases, leaving 18 bases between them. The CDR3 is 15 amino acids. The CDR3 nucleotides are TGTGCCAGCAGCCCCGATTACGGGGCGGAGACTGAAGCTTTCTTT. This translates into CASSPDYGAETEAFF.

The chain joins TRBV20-1 to TRBJ2-1; 10 nucleotides line up with TRBD2. V gave up 3 bases and J gave up 2 bases; unmatched junction bases: 4. The CDR3 runs 15 residues. The V gene's germline CDR1 is DFQATT and CDR2 SNEGSKA (reference sequence). Here the CDR3 DNA reads TGCAGTGCTAGCAAGCGGGGGGGCCCCTACAATGAGCAGTTCTTC. Translation: CSASKRGGPYNEQFF.

Many counts were recorded for this clonotype. CDR3 residues: CASSQRTGHEKLFF. The CDR3 nucleotides read TGCGCCAGCAGCCAACGGACAGGGCATGAAAAACTGTTTTTT. The V gene is TRBV4-3, the J gene TRBJ1-4; 8 bases are shared with TRBD1. The CDR3 runs to 14 residues. V shed 2 bases, J shed 6 bases, and the junction held 2 bases outside the gene matches. CDR1 is LGHNA, CDR2 YSLEER, per germline.

The V gene is TRBV7-9, the J gene TRBJ2-3, with D uncertain. CDR1 is SEHNR and CDR2 is FQNEAQ in the germline V gene (reference sequence). V lost 4 bases, J lost 0 bases, and 8 bases lay in between. The CDR3 has 14 residues. The CDR3 region is CASSSSTSTDTQYF. The CDR3 nucleotides read TGTGCCAGCAGCTCCTCGACTAGCACAGATACGCAGTATTTT.

This clonotype has a handful of counts. This chain links TRBV20-1 with TRBJ1-2, with D uncertain. With 7 bases removed from V and 8 bases from J, the gap between germline ends came to 26 bases. Germline-derived CDR1 and CDR2 are DFQATT and SNEGSKA (reference sequence). The CDR3 is made up of 15 amino acids. CDR3 region: CSVTVAGGSYGGYTF. The CDR3 region has the DNA TGCAGTGTTACGGTCGCAGGAGGTAGCTATGGAGGCTACACCTTC.

About this clonotype itself: At one end, the junction sequence differs from germline, possibly due to a read error. The chain is built from TRBV6-1 and TRBJ1-5; maybe TRBD1 (5 bases). The CDR3 runs 13 residues. Germline CDR1 is MNHNS and CDR2 is SASEGT. CDR3 in DNA: TGTGCCAGCAGTGACGACAGAGATCAGCCCCAGCACTTT. Translated, it gives CASSDDRDQPQHF.

The chain is built from TRBV6-6 and TRBJ1-2, with TRBD1 matching over 8 bases. CDR1 MNHNY and CDR2 SVGAGI come from the germline V gene (reference sequence). V lost 5 bases to trimming and J lost 4 bases; unmatched junction nucleotides: 12. This CDR3 is built from 16 residues. CDR3 DNA sequence: TGTGCCAGCAGTACAGGGGGGTTGCCTAGTTCCTATGGCTACACCTTC. This gives the protein CASSTGGLPSSYGYTF.

To note about this clonotype: The conserved final phenylalanine or tryptophan is absent from the CDR3, which likely points to a read error. The gene calls are TRBV3-1 and TRBJ2-1; D unresolved. V was trimmed by 2 bases and J by 5 bases, leaving 7 bases between them. The CDR3 is made up of 13 amino acids. Germline assignment: CDR1 LGHDT and CDR2 YNNKEL (reference sequence). The CDR3 nucleotides read TGTGCCAGCAGCCAACGAGGAAACAATGAGCAGTTCCTC. Translation: CASSQRGNNEQFL.

The CDR3 spells CASSASTEYGYTF. For the CDR3, the DNA is TGCGCCAGCAGCGCGTCAACCGAGTATGGCTACACCTTC. The chain recombines TRBV5-1 with TRBJ1-2; no clear D gene. This CDR3 has 13 residues. CDR1 is SGHRS, CDR2 YFSETQ, per germline. The V end lost 4 bases, the J end lost 5 bases, and 12 bases lay between the germline ends.

This clonotype was picked up a small number of times. The gene calls are TRBV21-1 and TRBJ1-2; TRBD1, the table's D call, lacks a check against the DNA. TRBV21-1 is a known pseudogene. The CDR3 extends over 14 amino acids. The CDR3 loop is CTSSKASTGDGYTF. CDR3 coding DNA: TGTACCAGCAGCAAAGCGTCCACAGGGGATGGCTACACCTTC.

The chain is built from TRBV5-6 and TRBJ2-7; TRBD2 might be the D (6 bases). The CDR3 is 18 residues long. Per the germline V gene, CDR1 is SGHDT and CDR2 is YYEEEE. The V end was cut by 1 base, the J end by 10 bases, with 30 bases between. The CDR3 coding sequence is TGTGCCAGCAGCTTGATTGGGACTGCGTACTCCCCTGGGGTTGGCCAGTACTTC. Translating gives CASSLIGTAYSPGVGQYF.

The CDR3 protein is CASSSGHGLEQFF. In DNA form, the CDR3 reads TGCGCCAGCAGCTCGGGACACGGGTTGGAGCAGTTCTTC. This chain connects TRBV5-1 to TRBJ2-1, with D perhaps matching TRBD1 (6 bases). This CDR3 has 13 amino acids. Germline assignment: CDR1 SGHRS and CDR2 YFSETQ. V lost 3 bases, J lost 10 bases, and 14 bases lay in between. Full variable domain (remainder filled in from reference TRBV5-1 and TRBJ2-1): KAGVTQTPRYLIKTRGQQVTLSCSPISGHRSVSWYQQTPGQGLQFLFEYFSETQRNKGNFPGRFSGRQFSNSRSEMNVSTLELGDSALYLCASSSGHGLEQFFGPGTRLTVL.

This clonotype was picked up many times. The rearrangement uses TRBV12-3 or TRBV12-4 and TRBJ1-2; D remains ambiguous. This CDR3 contains 13 residues. Trimming took 5 bases from V and 6 from J, leaving 13 bases between them. CDR3: CASSIGRRHGYTF. The CDR3 nucleotides read TGTGCCAGCAGTATCGGACGCCGCCATGGCTACACCTTC.

The genes are TRBV19 and TRBJ2-1; D remains unclear. The germline V gene has CDR1 LNHDA and CDR2 SQIVND (reference sequence). The CDR3 loop spans 15 amino acids. The V gene lost 5 bases and the J gene lost 0 bases, with 11 bases spanning the gap. The CDR3 region is CASSLTATSYNEQFF. The CDR3 bases are TGTGCCAGTAGTTTAACCGCGACCTCCTACAATGAGCAGTTCTTC.

This clonotype was seen a few times. The V and J genes are TRBV5-1 and TRBJ2-1; 7 bases fit TRBD2. J lost 2 bases, V lost 4 bases, and 9 bases had no gene match. CDR1 and CDR2 from the germline V gene are SGHRS and YFSETQ. The CDR3 totals 16 residues. Here the CDR3 reads CASSAPLAIAYNEQFF. The CDR3 DNA is TGCGCCAGCAGCGCGCCACTAGCGATCGCCTACAATGAGCAGTTCTTC.

For the CDR3, the DNA is TGCAGTGCTAGACCCCCGCAGGCTCCTAATTCACCCCTCCACTTT. Translation: CSARPPQAPNSPLHF. The gene calls are TRBV20-1 and TRBJ1-6; D unclear. The CDR3 has 15 amino acids. From germline, CDR1 is DFQATT and CDR2 SNEGSKA (reference sequence). Deletions cut 2 bases from V and 6 bases from J, with 14 bases between.

This chain joins TRBV7-2 and TRBJ2-1; D uncertain. Trimming took 4 bases from V and 13 from J, leaving 11 bases between them. In germline, CDR1 is SGHTA, CDR2 FQGNSA. CDR3 length: 11 amino acids. For the CDR3, the DNA is TGTGCCAGCAGCTACCTCTCAGAACAGTTCTTC. It is translated as CASSYLSEQFF.

V and J are TRBV5-1 and TRBJ2-1; the D is unclear. Germline V gene lookup returns CDR1 SGHRS and CDR2 YFSETQ. The CDR3 has 13 residues. The V end was cut by 2 bases, the J end by 7 bases, with 10 bases between. The CDR3 DNA sequence: TGCGCCAGCAGCTTCGGGCAGAAGAATGAGCAGTTCTTC. This sequence encodes CASSFGQKNEQFF.

On this clonotype: The junction departs from the called germline gene at one end, perhaps through a read error. The chain combines TRBV20-1 with TRBJ2-3; D is tentatively TRBD1 or TRBD2 (6 bases each). From germline, CDR1 is DFQATT and CDR2 SNEGSKA (reference sequence). The CDR3 runs to 15 residues. CDR3: CSAKHPRGRTYTQYF. The DNA for the CDR3 is TGCAGTGCTAAACATCCCCGGGGGCGCACATATACGCAGTATTTT.

This clonotype was found many times. This chain joins TRBV20-1 and TRBJ2-3; perhaps TRBD2 as D (6 bases). The length of the CDR3 is 16 residues. V lost 5 bases and J 0 bases, leaving 18 bases between the germline ends. Germline loops: CDR1 DFQATT, CDR2 SNEGSKA (reference sequence). CDR3 sequence (DNA): TGCAGTGCTGCAACCAATCTAGCGACTAGCACAGATACGCAGTATTTT. Translated: CSAATNLATSTDTQYF.

The gene calls are TRBV6-5 and TRBJ2-2; D unclear. CDR1 and CDR2 from the germline V gene are MNHEY and SVGAGI. V lost 0 bases, J lost 2 bases, and 7 bases lay in between. This CDR3 comprises 15 residues. The CDR3 is CASSYSYANTGELFF. In nucleotides, the CDR3 is TGTGCCAGCAGTTACTCGTATGCAAACACCGGGGAGCTGTTTTTT.